These T cell receptor beta chains were read from a single sample in a study of T cell repertoires in cytomegalovirus infection. These receptors' antigens are unknown. TCRdb passed the reads through MiXCR, listing each CDR3 protein once. This table holds 640,000 or so distinct CDR3 sequences, around a third found once. The sequencing used cultured PBMCs, collected from culture after CMV antigen stimulation. The receptor set was obtained from a human donor in good health (CMV status not recorded). Some clones in this sample may be carry-over from other donors' samples. CDR3s include the opening cysteine and the closing phenylalanine or tryptophan. Each record gives: J gene, D gene, clone size, V gene, CDR3 DNA, CDR3 protein. A D gene is named only where the DNA matches it firmly. Not every row has a clone size; where given, it reads once, few, many or a size class.

J gene: TRBJ1-2
D gene: -
clone size: -
V gene: TRBV7-2
CDR3 DNA: TGTGCCAGCGGCACAGGGTCTAACTATGGCTACACCTTC
CDR3 protein: CASGTGSNYGYTF

J gene: TRBJ2-3
D gene: TRBD2
clone size: -
V gene: TRBV6-1
CDR3 DNA: TGTGCCAGCAGGAGGGGCTTGGGACTAGCGGGGCTCCCAGATACGCAGTATTTT
CDR3 protein: CASRRGLGLAGLPDTQYF

J gene: TRBJ2-3
D gene: -
clone size: many
V gene: TRBV7-2
CDR3 DNA: TGTGCCAGCAGAAGGGGAGGCGTCCGCACAGATACGCAGTATTTT
CDR3 protein: CASRRGGVRTDTQYF

J gene: TRBJ1-1
D gene: TRBD1
clone size: -
V gene: TRBV7-9
CDR3 DNA: TGTGCCAGCAGGGAAAACAGGGGGATGAACACTGAAGCTTTCTTT
CDR3 protein: CASRENRGMNTEAFF

J gene: TRBJ2-3
D gene: TRBD2
clone size: few
V gene: TRBV20-1
CDR3 DNA: TGCAGTGCTGACGCCCAGCTAGCGGGAGGTATTTCCGGGCATACGCAGTATTTT
CDR3 protein: CSADAQLAGGISGHTQYF

J gene: TRBJ2-7
D gene: -
clone size: few
V gene: TRBV28
CDR3 DNA: TGTGCCAGCAGTTCCCCCGGGTCCGACCGGCAGTACTTC
CDR3 protein: CASSSPGSDRQYF

J gene: TRBJ2-2
D gene: -
clone size: few
V gene: TRBV7-6
CDR3 DNA: TGTGCCAGCAGCTTAGGTCCGGGATCGGCCACCGGGGAGCTGTTTTTT
CDR3 protein: CASSLGPGSATGELFF

J gene: TRBJ2-3
D gene: -
clone size: -
V gene: TRBV6-6
CDR3 DNA: TGTGCCAGCATCGCGGGGCAGTGGGATACGCAGTATTTT
CDR3 protein: CASIAGQWDTQYF

J gene: TRBJ2-1
D gene: -
clone size: -
V gene: TRBV20-1
CDR3 DNA: TGCAGTGCTATCCATGACACCTACAATGAGCAGTTCTTC
CDR3 protein: CSAIHDTYNEQFF

J gene: TRBJ1-1
D gene: -
clone size: many
V gene: TRBV12-3/TRBV12-4
CDR3 DNA: TGTGCCAGCAGTCCCTTTACAGGTGACACTGAAGCTTTCTTT
CDR3 protein: CASSPFTGDTEAFF

J gene: TRBJ2-3
D gene: TRBD2
clone size: many
V gene: TRBV7-2
CDR3 DNA: TGTGCCAGCAGCTTCCGACTAGCTACGGATACGCAGTATTTT
CDR3 protein: CASSFRLATDTQYF

J gene: TRBJ2-3
D gene: TRBD2
clone size: few
V gene: TRBV12-3/TRBV12-4
CDR3 DNA: TGTGCCAGCAGTTTCCGTAGCGGGGGAACAGATACGCAGTATTTT
CDR3 protein: CASSFRSGGTDTQYF

J gene: TRBJ1-3
D gene: -
clone size: -
V gene: TRBV6-5
CDR3 DNA: TGTGCCAGCAGTTACAGCAACCCCATATTGGCCATATATTTT
CDR3 protein: CASSYSNPILAIYF

J gene: TRBJ2-2
D gene: TRBD1
clone size: many
V gene: TRBV12-3/TRBV12-4
CDR3 DNA: TGTGCCAGCAACCACCGGGACAGAAACACCGGGGAGCTGTTTTTT
CDR3 protein: CASNHRDRNTGELFF

J gene: TRBJ2-7
D gene: -
clone size: few
V gene: TRBV19
CDR3 DNA: TGTGCCAGTAGCGTAGGCCACGAGCAGTACTTC
CDR3 protein: CASSVGHEQYF

J gene: TRBJ2-5
D gene: -
clone size: many
V gene: TRBV7-6
CDR3 DNA: TGTGCCAGCAGCTTCGGGGGAACAGAGACCCAGTACTTC
CDR3 protein: CASSFGGTETQYF

J gene: TRBJ2-4
D gene: -
clone size: few
V gene: TRBV6-1
CDR3 DNA: TGTGCCAGCAGTCGGGTTACAGTGAACAAAAACATTCAGTACTTC
CDR3 protein: CASSRVTVNKNIQYF

J gene: TRBJ2-1
D gene: -
clone size: many
V gene: TRBV5-4
CDR3 DNA: TGTGCCAGCAGTTTATTGTATGAGCAGTTCTTC
CDR3 protein: CASSLLYEQFF

J gene: TRBJ1-1
D gene: -
clone size: -
V gene: TRBV12-3/TRBV12-4
CDR3 DNA: TGTGCCAGCAGTTATGGGACACGATCTGAAGCTTTCTTT
CDR3 protein: CASSYGTRSEAFF

J gene: TRBJ2-1
D gene: TRBD2
clone size: -
V gene: TRBV10-3
CDR3 DNA: TGTGCCAACCGAGCCCACCCTCCAGCGGGGTCCTACAATGAGCAGTTCTTC
CDR3 protein: CANRAHPPAGSYNEQFF

J gene: TRBJ2-2
D gene: TRBD2
clone size: -
V gene: TRBV11-2
CDR3 DNA: TGTGCCAGGCCCGTAACACCGGGACTAGCGGGAGGAGGGGAGCTGTTTTTT
CDR3 protein: CARPVTPGLAGGGELFF

J gene: TRBJ2-1
D gene: -
clone size: many
V gene: TRBV7-2
CDR3 DNA: TGTGCCAGCAGCTTGCGAAGGTGGGGTTCCTACAATGAGCAGTTCTTC
CDR3 protein: CASSLRRWGSYNEQFF

J gene: TRBJ2-7
D gene: -
clone size: many
V gene: TRBV6-1
CDR3 DNA: TGTGCCAGCAGTGAATCGGTCAGATACTACGAGCAGTACTTC
CDR3 protein: CASSESVRYYEQYF

J gene: TRBJ2-1
D gene: -
clone size: -
V gene: TRBV5-6
CDR3 DNA: TGTGCCAGCAGCTCCCCCCAGGGGCCTGGAGCTGAGCAGTTCTTC
CDR3 protein: CASSSPQGPGAEQFF

J gene: TRBJ2-7
D gene: TRBD1
clone size: -
V gene: TRBV6-8
CDR3 DNA: TGTGCCAGCAGTATGACAGGGGGAGTGCAGTACTTC
CDR3 protein: CASSMTGGVQYF

J gene: TRBJ2-3
D gene: TRBD2
clone size: -
V gene: TRBV28
CDR3 DNA: TGTGCCAGCGGGAGGCGGGGGGGAGGCACAGATACGCAGTATTTT
CDR3 protein: CASGRRGGGTDTQYF

J gene: TRBJ1-6
D gene: -
clone size: few
V gene: TRBV19
CDR3 DNA: TGTGCCAGTAAACTAGAAAGCTCCTATAATTCACCCCTCCACTTT
CDR3 protein: CASKLESSYNSPLHF

J gene: TRBJ2-1
D gene: TRBD1
clone size: -
V gene: TRBV7-2
CDR3 DNA: TGTGCCAGCAGCGAGGGACAGGGATCCTACAATGAGCAGTTCTTC
CDR3 protein: CASSEGQGSYNEQFF

J gene: TRBJ2-5
D gene: -
clone size: -
V gene: TRBV7-2
CDR3 DNA: TGTGCCAGCAGCCCTAGGGGTTGGGAGACCCAGTACTTC
CDR3 protein: CASSPRGWETQYF

J gene: TRBJ2-7
D gene: -
clone size: -
V gene: TRBV11-2
CDR3 DNA: TGTGCCAGCAGACCCGGGGGACTGTTGAACGAGCAGTACTTC
CDR3 protein: CASRPGGLLNEQYF

J gene: TRBJ1-2
D gene: -
clone size: -
V gene: TRBV19
CDR3 DNA: TGTGCCAGTAGGATGGACAGTAACTATGGCTACACCTTC
CDR3 protein: CASRMDSNYGYTF

J gene: TRBJ2-7
D gene: TRBD1
clone size: few
V gene: TRBV6-1
CDR3 DNA: TGTGCCAGCAGTGAAGCCAGGACAGGGGGCTACGAGCAGTACTTC
CDR3 protein: CASSEARTGGYEQYF

J gene: TRBJ2-7
D gene: -
clone size: -
V gene: TRBV6-1
CDR3 DNA: TGTGCCAGCAGACACCGGGACCACGGGTACGAGCAGTACTTC
CDR3 protein: CASRHRDHGYEQYF

J gene: TRBJ2-7
D gene: TRBD2
clone size: -
V gene: TRBV7-3
CDR3 DNA: TGTGCCAGCAGCAAAGGACTAGCGCCCTACGAGCAGTACTTC
CDR3 protein: CASSKGLAPYEQYF

J gene: TRBJ2-7
D gene: -
clone size: -
V gene: TRBV12-3/TRBV12-4
CDR3 DNA: TGTGCCAGCAGCCCGGTTTCTTACAATAGGGAGCAGTACTTC
CDR3 protein: CASSPVSYNREQYF

J gene: TRBJ2-3
D gene: TRBD2
clone size: -
V gene: TRBV6-2/TRBV6-3
CDR3 DNA: TGTGCCAGCAGTTACGCCTCGGGGGGGCACACAGATACGCAGTATTTT
CDR3 protein: CASSYASGGHTDTQYF

J gene: TRBJ2-1
D gene: -
clone size: -
V gene: TRBV19
CDR3 DNA: TGTGCCAGTAGTATCCTCTCCACCACCTACAATGAGCAGTTCTTC
CDR3 protein: CASSILSTTYNEQFF

J gene: TRBJ2-5
D gene: -
clone size: -
V gene: TRBV2
CDR3 DNA: TGTGCCAGCAGTGAATTCGAAGAGACCCAGTACTTC
CDR3 protein: CASSEFEETQYF

J gene: TRBJ2-5
D gene: -
clone size: few
V gene: TRBV23-1
CDR3 DNA: TGCGCCAGCAGTCAACCGGGGCAGGGAGTAGGGGAGGCAGAAGAGACCCAGTACTTC
CDR3 protein: CASSQPGQGVGEAEETQYF

J gene: TRBJ2-7
D gene: -
clone size: -
V gene: TRBV20-1
CDR3 DNA: TGCAGTGCTGCGAAGGTCCTGGCCTCCTACGAGCAGTACTTC
CDR3 protein: CSAAKVLASYEQYF

J gene: TRBJ2-3
D gene: -
clone size: -
V gene: TRBV7-8
CDR3 DNA: TGTGCCAGCAGCAACGGTAGGAGAGATACGCAGTATTTT
CDR3 protein: CASSNGRRDTQYF

J gene: TRBJ2-5
D gene: -
clone size: few
V gene: TRBV6-1
CDR3 DNA: TGTGCCAGCAGTGAACAGGGGGAGACCCAGTACTTC
CDR3 protein: CASSEQGETQYF

J gene: TRBJ1-5
D gene: -
clone size: few
V gene: TRBV28
CDR3 DNA: TGTGCCAGCAGTTCGCCCCCGGTAAATAGGGATTTT
CDR3 protein: CASSSPPVNRDF

J gene: TRBJ1-1
D gene: -
clone size: many
V gene: TRBV11-2
CDR3 DNA: TGTGCCAGCAGGCGGGGGATCACTGAAGCTTTCTTT
CDR3 protein: CASRRGITEAFF

J gene: TRBJ1-5
D gene: -
clone size: -
V gene: TRBV5-6
CDR3 DNA: TGTGCCAGCAGTTTGGGCGGAGGGACACATAGCAATCAGCCCCAGCATTTT
CDR3 protein: CASSLGGGTHSNQPQHF

J gene: TRBJ2-3
D gene: -
clone size: few
V gene: TRBV7-2
CDR3 DNA: TGTGCCAGCAGCCCGCGGGACAAAGGCACAGATACGCAGTATTTT
CDR3 protein: CASSPRDKGTDTQYF

J gene: TRBJ1-1
D gene: -
clone size: few
V gene: TRBV11-2
CDR3 DNA: TGTGCCAGCAGCTTTTACGAGAACACTGAAGCTTTCTTT
CDR3 protein: CASSFYENTEAFF

J gene: TRBJ1-5
D gene: -
clone size: -
V gene: TRBV24-1
CDR3 DNA: TGTGCCACCCCGGCTTGGGAGCCCCAGCATTTT
CDR3 protein: CATPAWEPQHF

J gene: TRBJ1-5
D gene: -
clone size: -
V gene: TRBV7-9
CDR3 DNA: TGTGCCAGCAGCAATACCAGCTATCAGCCCCAGCATTTT
CDR3 protein: CASSNTSYQPQHF

J gene: TRBJ2-7
D gene: TRBD1
clone size: few
V gene: TRBV6-5
CDR3 DNA: TGTGCCAGCAGTACCGGACAGGGGGCTGATGAGCAGTACTTC
CDR3 protein: CASSTGQGADEQYF

J gene: TRBJ2-2
D gene: -
clone size: -
V gene: TRBV7-9
CDR3 DNA: TGTGCCAGCAGCTTACCGGCGGGGACCGGGGAGCTGTTTTTT
CDR3 protein: CASSLPAGTGELFF